Listed below are T cell receptor beta chains from one sample, sequenced in a study of T-cell memory formation after mild COVID-19. In TCRdb, the 5' RACE reads were re-called with MiXCR into one record per CDR3 protein. The sample has roughly 620,000 distinct CDR3 sequences, roughly 17% seen once; the top ten hold more than 10%. The sample taken for sequencing was PBMCs or a T cell subset sorted from them (not recorded which). Every receptor here comes from an adult woman who had mild COVID-19 (a few samples of this study predate the infection). Cell type and time point are not known. The CDR3 runs from the conserved cysteine through the conserved F or W. The order of the fields is clone size, D gene, V gene, J gene, CDR3 DNA, CDR3 protein. The D gene is left open where the match is weak. Only some rows state a clone size, as once, few, many or a class for expanded clones.

.	.	TRBV7-3	TRBJ2-7	TGTGCCAGCAGCTTAATCGGGGGATCCCCTAGCGAGCAGTACTTC	CASSLIGGSPSEQYF
.	.	TRBV19	TRBJ1-1	TGTGCCAGTAGTATAAGCGGCAGCGTCAACACTGAAGCTTTCTTT	CASSISGSVNTEAFF
few	.	TRBV18	TRBJ1-1	TGTGCCAGCTCACCGGACCAGGGTATGGACACTGAAGCTTTCTTT	CASSPDQGMDTEAFF
few	.	TRBV7-2	TRBJ2-5	TGTGCCAGCAGCTTAGTCGGTCTACAAGAGACCCAGTACTTC	CASSLVGLQETQYF
.	.	TRBV19	TRBJ1-5	TGTGCCAGTAGTATAGGGCAGGTGCTAGGTAAGCCCCAGCATTTT	CASSIGQVLGKPQHF
few	TRBD2	TRBV7-3	TRBJ2-1	TGTGCCAGCAGCTCAGCGGGACGGGAAACGAACAATGAGCAGTTCTTC	CASSSAGRETNNEQFF
many	.	TRBV7-8	TRBJ2-7	TGTGCCAGCAGCCCAGGGGGAGGGGGATACGAGCAGTACTTC	CASSPGGGGYEQYF
few	.	TRBV10-3	TRBJ2-3	TGTGCCATAAGTGCGGTAGATACGCAGTATTTT	CAISAVDTQYF
.	TRBD1	TRBV12-3/TRBV12-4	TRBJ1-2	TGTGCCAGCAGTCAGCTGATTAAGGGGGCTGGCTACACCTTC	CASSQLIKGAGYTF
many	.	TRBV21-1	TRBJ2-7	TGTGCCAGCAGCAAAAAGGCACAGGGAAAATCCTACGAGCAGTACTTC	CASSKKAQGKSYEQYF